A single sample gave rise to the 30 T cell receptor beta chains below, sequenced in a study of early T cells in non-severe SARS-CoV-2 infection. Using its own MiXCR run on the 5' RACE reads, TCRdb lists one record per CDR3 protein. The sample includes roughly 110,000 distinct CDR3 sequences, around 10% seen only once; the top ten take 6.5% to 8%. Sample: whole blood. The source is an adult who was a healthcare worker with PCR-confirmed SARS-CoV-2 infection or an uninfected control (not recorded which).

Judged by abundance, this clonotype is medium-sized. The CDR3 region is CASSLTPAGPEAFF. CDR3 nucleotide sequence: TGTGCCAGCAGCTTAACGCCGGCGGGCCCTGAAGCTTTCTTT. The chain is built from TRBV7-3 and TRBJ1-1; D uncertain. Germline lookup yields CDR1 SGHTA and CDR2 FQGTGA. The CDR3 runs 14 residues. V was cut by 0 bases and J by 6 bases, with 11 bases left in between.

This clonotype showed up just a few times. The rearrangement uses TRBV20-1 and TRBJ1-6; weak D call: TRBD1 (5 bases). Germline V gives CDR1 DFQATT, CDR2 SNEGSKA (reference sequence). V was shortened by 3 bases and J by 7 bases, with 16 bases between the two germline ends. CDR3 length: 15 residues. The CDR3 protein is CSASPSGTQNSPLHF. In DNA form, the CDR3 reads TGCAGTGCTAGCCCCTCCGGGACCCAAAATTCACCCCTCCACTTT.

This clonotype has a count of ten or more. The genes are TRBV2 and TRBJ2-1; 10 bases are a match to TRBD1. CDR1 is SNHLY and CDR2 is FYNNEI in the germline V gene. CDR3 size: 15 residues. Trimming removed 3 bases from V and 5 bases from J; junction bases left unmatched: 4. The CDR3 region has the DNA TGTGCCAGCAGTGAGGGACAGGGGAGGCACAATGAGCAGTTCTTC. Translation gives CASSEGQGRHNEQFF. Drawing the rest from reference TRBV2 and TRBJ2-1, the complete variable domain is EPEVTQTPSHQVTQMGQEVILRCVPISNHLYFYWYRQILGQKVEFLVSFYNNEISEKSEIFDDQFSVERPDGSNFTLKIRSTKLEDSAMYFCASSEGQGRHNEQFFGPGTRLTVL.

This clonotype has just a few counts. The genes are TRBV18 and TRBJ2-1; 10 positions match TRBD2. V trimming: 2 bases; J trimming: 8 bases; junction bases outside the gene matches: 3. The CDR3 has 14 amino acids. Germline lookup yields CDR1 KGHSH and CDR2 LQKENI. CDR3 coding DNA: TGTGCCAGCTCACCAACTAGCGGGACCCATGAGCAGTTCTTC. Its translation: CASSPTSGTHEQFF. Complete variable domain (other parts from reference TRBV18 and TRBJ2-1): NAGVMQNPRHLVRRRGQEARLRCSPMKGHSHVYWYRQLPEEGLKFMVYLQKENIIDESGMPKERFSAEFPKEGPSILRIQQVVRGDSAAYFCASSPTSGTHEQFFGPGTRLTVL.

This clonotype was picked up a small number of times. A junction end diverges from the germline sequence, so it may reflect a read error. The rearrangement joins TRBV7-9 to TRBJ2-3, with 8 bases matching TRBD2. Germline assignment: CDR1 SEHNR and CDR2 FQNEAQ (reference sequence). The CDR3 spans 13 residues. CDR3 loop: CASSLVGGLGSPF. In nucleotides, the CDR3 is TGTGCCAGCAGCTTAGTTGGGGGACTAGGCTCACCCTTT.

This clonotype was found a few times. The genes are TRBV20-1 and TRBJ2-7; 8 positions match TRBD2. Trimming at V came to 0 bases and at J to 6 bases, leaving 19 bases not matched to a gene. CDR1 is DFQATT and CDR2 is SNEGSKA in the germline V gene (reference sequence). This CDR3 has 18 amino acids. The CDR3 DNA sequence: TGCAGTGCTAGAGATCCTGTTATGTCGGGACTAGTGGTTTCCGAGCAGTACTTC. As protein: CSARDPVMSGLVVSEQYF.

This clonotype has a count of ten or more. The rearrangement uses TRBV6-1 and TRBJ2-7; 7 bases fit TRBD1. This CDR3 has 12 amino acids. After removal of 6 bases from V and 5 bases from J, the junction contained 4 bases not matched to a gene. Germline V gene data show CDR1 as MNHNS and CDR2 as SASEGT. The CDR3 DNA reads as TGTGCCAGCAGAGGACAGGTGGACGAGCAGTACTTC. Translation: CASRGQVDEQYF.

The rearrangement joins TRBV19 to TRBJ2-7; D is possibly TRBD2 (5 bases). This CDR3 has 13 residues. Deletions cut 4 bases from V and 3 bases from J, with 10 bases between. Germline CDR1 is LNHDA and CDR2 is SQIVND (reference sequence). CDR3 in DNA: TGTGCCAGTAGTACAAGCGCGGGCTACGAGCAGTACTTC. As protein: CASSTSAGYEQYF.

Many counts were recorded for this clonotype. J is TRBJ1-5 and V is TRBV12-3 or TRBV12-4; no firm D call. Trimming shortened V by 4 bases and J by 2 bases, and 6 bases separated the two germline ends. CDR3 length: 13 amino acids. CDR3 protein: CASSSGGNQPQHF. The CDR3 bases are TGTGCCAGCAGTTCCGGGGGCAATCAGCCCCAGCATTTT.

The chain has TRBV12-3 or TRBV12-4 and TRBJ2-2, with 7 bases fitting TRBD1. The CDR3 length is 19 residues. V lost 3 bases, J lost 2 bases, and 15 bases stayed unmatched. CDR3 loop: CASSLNPSTGELNTGELFF. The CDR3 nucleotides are TGTGCCAGCAGTTTGAACCCATCCACAGGGGAGTTAAACACCGGGGAGCTGTTTTTT.

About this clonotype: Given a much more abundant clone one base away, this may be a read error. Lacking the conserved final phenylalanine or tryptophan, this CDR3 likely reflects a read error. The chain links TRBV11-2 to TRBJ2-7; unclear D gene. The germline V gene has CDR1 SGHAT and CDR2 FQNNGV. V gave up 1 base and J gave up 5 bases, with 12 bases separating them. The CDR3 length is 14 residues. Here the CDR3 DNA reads TGTGCCAGCAGCTTAGCATTGGATTTCAACGAGCAGTACTCC. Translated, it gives CASSLALDFNEQYS.

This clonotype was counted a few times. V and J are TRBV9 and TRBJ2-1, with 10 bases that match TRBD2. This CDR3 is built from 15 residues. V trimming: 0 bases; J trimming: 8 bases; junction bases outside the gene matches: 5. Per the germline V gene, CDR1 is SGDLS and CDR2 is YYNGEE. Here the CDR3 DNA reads TGTGCCAGCAGCGTAGATCTAGCGGGAGTTGATGAGCAGTTCTTC. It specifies CASSVDLAGVDEQFF.

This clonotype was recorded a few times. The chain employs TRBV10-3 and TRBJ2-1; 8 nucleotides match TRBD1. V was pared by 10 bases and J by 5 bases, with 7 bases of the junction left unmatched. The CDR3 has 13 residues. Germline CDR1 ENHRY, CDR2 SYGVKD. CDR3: CATSGGWNNEQFF. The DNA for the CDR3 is TGTGCCACCTCAGGGGGCTGGAACAATGAGCAGTTCTTC.

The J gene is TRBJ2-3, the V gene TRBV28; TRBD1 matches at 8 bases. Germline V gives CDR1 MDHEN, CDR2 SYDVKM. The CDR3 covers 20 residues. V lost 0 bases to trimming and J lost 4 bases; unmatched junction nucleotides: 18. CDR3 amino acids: CASSLWGMSLGQGWSDTQYF. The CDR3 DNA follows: TGTGCCAGCAGTTTATGGGGCATGAGTTTAGGACAGGGATGGTCAGATACGCAGTATTTT.

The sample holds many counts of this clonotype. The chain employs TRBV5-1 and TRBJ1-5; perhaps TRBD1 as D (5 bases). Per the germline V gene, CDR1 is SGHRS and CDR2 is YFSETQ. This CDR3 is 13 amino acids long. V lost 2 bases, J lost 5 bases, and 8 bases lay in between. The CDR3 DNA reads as TGCGCCAGCAGCTTTTCGGGGGATCAGCCCCAGCATTTT. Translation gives CASSFSGDQPQHF.

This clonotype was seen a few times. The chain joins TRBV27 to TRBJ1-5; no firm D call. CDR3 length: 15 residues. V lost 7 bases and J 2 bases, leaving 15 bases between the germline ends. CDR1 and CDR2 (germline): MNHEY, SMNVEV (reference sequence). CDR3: CASTPGSGGNQPQHF. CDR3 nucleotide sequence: TGTGCCAGCACCCCTGGCAGTGGTGGCAATCAGCCCCAGCATTTT.

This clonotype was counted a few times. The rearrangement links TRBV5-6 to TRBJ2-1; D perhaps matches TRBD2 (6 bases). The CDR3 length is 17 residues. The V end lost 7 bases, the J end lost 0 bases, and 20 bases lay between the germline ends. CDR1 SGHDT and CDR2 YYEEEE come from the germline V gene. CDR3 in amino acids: CASCPGSGISSYNEQFF. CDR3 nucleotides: TGTGCCAGCTGCCCCGGGAGCGGCATCAGCTCCTACAATGAGCAGTTCTTC.

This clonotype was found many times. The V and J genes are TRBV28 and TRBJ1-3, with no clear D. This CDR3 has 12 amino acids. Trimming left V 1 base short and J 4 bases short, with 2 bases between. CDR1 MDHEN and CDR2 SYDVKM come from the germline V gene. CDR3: CASSLFGNTIYF. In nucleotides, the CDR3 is TGTGCCAGCAGTTTATTCGGAAACACCATATATTTT.

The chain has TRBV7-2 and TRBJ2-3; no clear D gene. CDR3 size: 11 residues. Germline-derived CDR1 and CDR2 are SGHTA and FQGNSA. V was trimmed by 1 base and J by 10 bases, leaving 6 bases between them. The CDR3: CASSLGGSQYF. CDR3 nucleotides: TGTGCCAGCAGCTTAGGTGGGTCGCAGTATTTT.

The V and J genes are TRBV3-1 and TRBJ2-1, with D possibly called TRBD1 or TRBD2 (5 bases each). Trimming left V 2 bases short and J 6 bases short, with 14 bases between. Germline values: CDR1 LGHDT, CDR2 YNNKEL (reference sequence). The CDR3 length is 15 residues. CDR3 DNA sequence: TGTGCCAGCAGCCAACGGGACCTCCGAATCAATGAGCAGTTCTTC. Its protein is CASSQRDLRINEQFF.

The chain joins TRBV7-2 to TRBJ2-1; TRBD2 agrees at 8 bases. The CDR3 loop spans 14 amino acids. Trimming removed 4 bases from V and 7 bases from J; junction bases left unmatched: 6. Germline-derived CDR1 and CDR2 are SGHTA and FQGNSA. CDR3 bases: TGTGCCAGCAGCTCACCCAGACTAGCGAATGAGCAGTTCTTC. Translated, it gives CASSSPRLANEQFF. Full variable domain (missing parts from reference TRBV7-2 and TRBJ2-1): GAGVSQSPSNKVTEKGKDVELRCDPISGHTALYWYRQSLGQGLEFLIYFQGNSAPDKSGLPSDRFSAERTGGSVSTLTIQRTQQEDSAVYLCASSSPRLANEQFFGPGTRLTVL.

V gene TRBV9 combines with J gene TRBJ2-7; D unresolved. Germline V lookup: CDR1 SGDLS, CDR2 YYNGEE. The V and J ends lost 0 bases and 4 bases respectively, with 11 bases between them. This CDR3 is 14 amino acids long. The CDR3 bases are TGTGCCAGCAGCGTAGGTAATTCCTTATACGAGCAGTACTTC. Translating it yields CASSVGNSLYEQYF.

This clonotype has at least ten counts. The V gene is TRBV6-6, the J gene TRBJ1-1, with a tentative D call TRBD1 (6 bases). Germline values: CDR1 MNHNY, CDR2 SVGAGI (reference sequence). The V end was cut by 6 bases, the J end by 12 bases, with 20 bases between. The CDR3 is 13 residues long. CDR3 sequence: CASRNNRDTRTFF. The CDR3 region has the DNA TGTGCCAGCAGAAACAACCGGGACACAAGGACTTTCTTT.

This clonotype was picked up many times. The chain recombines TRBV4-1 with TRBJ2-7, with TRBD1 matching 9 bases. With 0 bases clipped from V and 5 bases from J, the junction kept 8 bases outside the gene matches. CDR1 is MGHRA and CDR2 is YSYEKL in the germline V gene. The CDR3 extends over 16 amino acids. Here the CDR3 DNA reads TGCGCCAGCAGCCAAGATGGAACAGGGGGCTGGGACGAGCAGTACTTC. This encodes CASSQDGTGGWDEQYF.

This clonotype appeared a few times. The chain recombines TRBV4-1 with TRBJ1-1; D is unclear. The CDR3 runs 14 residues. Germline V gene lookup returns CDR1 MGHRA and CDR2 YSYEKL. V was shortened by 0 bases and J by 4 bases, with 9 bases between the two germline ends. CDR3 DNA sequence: TGCGCCAGCAGCCAAGATCGGGGAAGCACTGAAGCTTTCTTT. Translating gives CASSQDRGSTEAFF.

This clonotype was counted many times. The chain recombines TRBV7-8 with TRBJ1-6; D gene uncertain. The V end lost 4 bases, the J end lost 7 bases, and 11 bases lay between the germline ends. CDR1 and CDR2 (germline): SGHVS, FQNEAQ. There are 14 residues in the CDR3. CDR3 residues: CASSSVQRNSPLHF. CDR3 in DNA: TGTGCCAGCAGCTCGGTCCAGCGGAATTCACCCCTCCACTTT.

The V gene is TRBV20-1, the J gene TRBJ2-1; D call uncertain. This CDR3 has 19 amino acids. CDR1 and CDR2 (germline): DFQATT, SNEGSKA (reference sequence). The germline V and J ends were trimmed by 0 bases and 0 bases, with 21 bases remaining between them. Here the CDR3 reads CSARDPAPKINRSYNEQFF. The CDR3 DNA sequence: TGCAGTGCTAGAGACCCAGCCCCAAAAATTAACCGCTCCTACAATGAGCAGTTCTTC.

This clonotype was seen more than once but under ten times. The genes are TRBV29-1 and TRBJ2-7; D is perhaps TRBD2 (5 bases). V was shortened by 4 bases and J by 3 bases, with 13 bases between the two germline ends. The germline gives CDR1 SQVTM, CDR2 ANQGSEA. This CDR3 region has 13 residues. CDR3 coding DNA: TGCAGCGTTGGAGGGCAAGCCTTCTACGAGCAGTACTTC. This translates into CSVGGQAFYEQYF.

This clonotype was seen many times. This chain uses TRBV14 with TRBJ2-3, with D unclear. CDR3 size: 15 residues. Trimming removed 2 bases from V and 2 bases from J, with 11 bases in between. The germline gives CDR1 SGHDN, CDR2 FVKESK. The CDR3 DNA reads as TGTGCCAGCAGCCAATATAGCCTTATCACAGATACGCAGTATTTT. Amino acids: CASSQYSLITDTQYF.

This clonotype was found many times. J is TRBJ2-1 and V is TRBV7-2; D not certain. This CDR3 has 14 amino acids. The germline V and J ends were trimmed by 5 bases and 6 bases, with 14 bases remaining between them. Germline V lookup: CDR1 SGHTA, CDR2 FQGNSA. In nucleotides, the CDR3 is TGTGCCAGCAGCAAAGGCTACGGCCCCAATGAGCAGTTCTTC. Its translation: CASSKGYGPNEQFF.